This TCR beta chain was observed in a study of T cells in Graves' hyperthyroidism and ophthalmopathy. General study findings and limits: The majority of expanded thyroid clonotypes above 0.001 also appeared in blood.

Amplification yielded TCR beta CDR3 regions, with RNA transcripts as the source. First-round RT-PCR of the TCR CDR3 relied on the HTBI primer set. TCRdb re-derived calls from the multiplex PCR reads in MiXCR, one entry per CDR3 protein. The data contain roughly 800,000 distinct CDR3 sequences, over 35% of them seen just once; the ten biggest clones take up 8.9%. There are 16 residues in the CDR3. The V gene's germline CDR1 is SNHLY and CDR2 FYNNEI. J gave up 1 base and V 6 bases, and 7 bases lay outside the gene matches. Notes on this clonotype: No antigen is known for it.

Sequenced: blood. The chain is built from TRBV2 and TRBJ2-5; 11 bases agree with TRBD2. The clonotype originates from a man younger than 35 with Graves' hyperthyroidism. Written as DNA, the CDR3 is TGTGCCAGCAGGGACCATAGCGGGAGGGCCCAAGAGACCCAGTACTTC. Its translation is CASRDHSGRAQETQYF.